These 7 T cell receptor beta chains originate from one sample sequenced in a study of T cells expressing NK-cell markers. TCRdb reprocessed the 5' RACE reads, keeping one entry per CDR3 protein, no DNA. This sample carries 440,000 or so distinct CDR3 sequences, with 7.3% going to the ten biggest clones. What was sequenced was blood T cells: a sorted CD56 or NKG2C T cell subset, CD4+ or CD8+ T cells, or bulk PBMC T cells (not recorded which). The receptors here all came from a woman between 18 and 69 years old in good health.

CDR3 protein: CASSFFLAGGLVEQFF. The J gene is TRBJ2-1, the V gene TRBV7-2; lacking DNA, the TRBD2 call made by TCRdb goes unchecked. CDR1 is SGHTA and CDR2 is FQGNSA in the germline V gene. The CDR3 sequence is 16 residues long.

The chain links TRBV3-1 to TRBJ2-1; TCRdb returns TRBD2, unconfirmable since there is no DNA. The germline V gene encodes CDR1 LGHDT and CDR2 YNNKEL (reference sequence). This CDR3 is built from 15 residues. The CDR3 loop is CASSRRGSSYNEQFF.

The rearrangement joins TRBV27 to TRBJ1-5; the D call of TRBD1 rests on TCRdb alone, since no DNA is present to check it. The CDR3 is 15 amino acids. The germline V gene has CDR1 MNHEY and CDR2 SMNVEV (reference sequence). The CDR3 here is CASRRQGAVHQPQHF.

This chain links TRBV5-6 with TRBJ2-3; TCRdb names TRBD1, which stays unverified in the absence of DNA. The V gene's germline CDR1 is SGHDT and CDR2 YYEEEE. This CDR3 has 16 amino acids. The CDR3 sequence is CASSPLRQGTTDTQYF.

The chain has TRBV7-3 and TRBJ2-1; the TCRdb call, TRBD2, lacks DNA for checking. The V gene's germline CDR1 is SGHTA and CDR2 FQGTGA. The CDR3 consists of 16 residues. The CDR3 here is CASSLRLTSGYNEQFF.

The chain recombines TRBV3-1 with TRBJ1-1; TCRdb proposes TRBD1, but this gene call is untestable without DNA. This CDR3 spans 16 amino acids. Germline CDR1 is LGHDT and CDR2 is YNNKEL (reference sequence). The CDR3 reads CASSPRDRGLNTEAFF.

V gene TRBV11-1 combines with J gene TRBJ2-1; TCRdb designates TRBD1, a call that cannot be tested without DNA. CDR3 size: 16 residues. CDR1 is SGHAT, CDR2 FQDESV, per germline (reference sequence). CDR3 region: CASRTGQGFSYNEQFF.